The 4 T cell receptor beta chains below all came from one sample that was sequenced in a study of cytomegalovirus exposure and HLA in healthy donors. The PCR used 60 Vbeta and 13 Jbeta primers. Clones were sequenced by immunoSEQ multiplex PCR, and TCRdb holds only the in-frame ones, with some missing. The sample records 150,000 to 200,000 clones, less than 90% being singletons. The sample was PBMCs. The origin of the receptors is a girl younger than two in good health and CMV-seronegative.

J is TRBJ1-1 and V is TRBV5-6; D is ambiguous. The V and J ends lost 0 bases and 0 bases respectively, with 9 bases between them. Germline CDR1 reads SGHDT; CDR2 reads YYEEEE. The CDR3 consists of 15 residues. CDR3 residues: CASSLAGRVNTEAFF. CDR3 bases: TGTGCCAGCAGCTTGGCGGGGAGGGTGAACACTGAAGCTTTCTTT. Filled out from reference TRBV5-6 and TRBJ1-1, the complete variable domain reads DAGVTQSPTHLIKTRGQQVTLRCSPKSGHDTVSWYQQALGQGPQFIFQYYEEEERQRGNFPDRFSGHQFPNYSSELNVNALLLGDSALYLCASSLAGRVNTEAFFGQGTRLTVV.

The J gene is TRBJ2-5, the V gene TRBV29-1; D not resolved. From germline, CDR1 is SQVTM and CDR2 ANQGSEA. There are 14 residues in the CDR3. With 1 base removed from V and 7 bases from J, the gap between germline ends came to 16 bases. The CDR3 nucleotides are TGCAGCGTTGAAGCCCTTATGAGCCCCGGGACCCAGTACTTC. Amino acids: CSVEALMSPGTQYF.

The chain links TRBV5-4 to TRBJ2-7; D possibly corresponds to TRBD2 (5 bases). This CDR3 comprises 13 residues. V shed 5 bases and J shed 2 bases, with 11 bases lying between them. Germline V lookup: CDR1 SGHNT, CDR2 YYREEE (reference sequence). In nucleotides, the CDR3 is TGTGCCAGCAGTGGCGGGTCGCCCTACGAGCAGTACTTC. This codes for CASSGGSPYEQYF.

A word on this clone: The junction does not match germline at one end; this may be a read error. V usage is TRBV10-1 and J usage is TRBJ2-3; TRBD2 agrees at 8 bases. Germline V gene lookup returns CDR1 WNHNN and CDR2 SYGVQD (reference sequence). This CDR3 spans 14 amino acids. CDR3 amino acids: CASSARTSRDTQYF. The CDR3 bases are TGCGCCAGCAGTGCGAGGACTAGCAGAGATACGCAGTATTTT.